These 10 T cell receptor beta chains originate from one sample sequenced in a study of blood T cell repertoires in COVID-19 (dated by TCRdb to 2020 to 2022). Libraries were made using the immunoSEQ multiplex PCR assay. As stored in TCRdb, this immuneACCESS dataset retains in-frame rearrangements with V and J assigned. A fraction of the clones does not appear; measured against another copy, unresolved V genes explain less than half of the discrepancy, and the remainder lacks a known reason. The sample data list around 160,000 clones, and 80% of these were observed just once. Together, the top ten hold approximately 12% of the sample. Material: peripheral blood. These receptors came from a man aged 55 to 69 with active or convalescent COVID-19.

This chain links TRBV5-6 with TRBJ2-7; maybe TRBD2 (7 bases). The V gene's germline CDR1 is SGHDT and CDR2 YYEEEE. The V gene lost 2 bases and the J gene lost 5 bases, with 14 bases spanning the gap. The CDR3 is 14 amino acids. In nucleotides, the CDR3 is TGTGCCAGCAGCTTACAAGGGGGGAGGGACGAGCAGTACTTC. The encoded protein is CASSLQGGRDEQYF.

This chain uses TRBV28 with TRBJ1-1; D is possibly TRBD1 (6 bases). Germline V gene data show CDR1 as MDHEN and CDR2 as SYDVKM. V was clipped by 7 bases and J by 3 bases, with 24 bases between them. This CDR3 is built from 17 residues. The CDR3 DNA follows: TGTGCCAGCACCCCAATGGGGACAATATCCCGGGACACTGAAGCTTTCTTT. This codes for CASTPMGTISRDTEAFF.

This chain joins TRBV4-3 and TRBJ1-5; D is undetermined. V shed 1 base and J shed 7 bases, with 11 bases lying between them. CDR1 LGHNA and CDR2 YSLEER come from the germline V gene. CDR3 length: 14 residues. The CDR3 is CASSQAPGEQPQHF. The CDR3 DNA sequence: TGCGCCAGCAGCCAAGCCCCCGGGGAACAGCCCCAGCATTTT.

V is TRBV27 and J is TRBJ1-1; D might be TRBD1 (5 bases). CDR3 length equals 14 residues. V lost 3 bases and J 4 bases, leaving 12 bases between the germline ends. The V gene's germline CDR1 is MNHEY and CDR2 SMNVEV (reference sequence). CDR3 amino acids: CASSLALGGTEAFF. In DNA, the CDR3 is TGTGCCAGCAGTTTGGCCTTGGGGGGCACTGAAGCTTTCTTT.

This clone appeared a single time. This chain joins TRBV9 and TRBJ2-7; perhaps TRBD1 as D (7 bases). V was pared by 2 bases and J by 5 bases, with 17 bases between. Germline V gene data show CDR1 as SGDLS and CDR2 as YYNGEE. This CDR3 is 15 amino acids long. The CDR3 sequence is CASSVSGQRTNEQYF. The CDR3 DNA reads TGTGCCAGCAGCGTTTCGGGACAGCGGACTAACGAGCAGTACTTC. Supplemented by reference TRBV9 and TRBJ2-7, the full variable domain reads DSGVTQTPKHLITATGQRVTLRCSPRSGDLSVYWYQQSLDQGLQFLIQYYNGEERAKGNILERFSAQQFPDLHSELNLSSLELGDSALYFCASSVSGQRTNEQYFGPGTRLTVT.

V gene TRBV27 combines with J gene TRBJ2-2, with 9 bases matching TRBD2. Germline V gives CDR1 MNHEY, CDR2 SMNVEV (reference sequence). The CDR3 runs 21 residues. V gave up 3 bases and J gave up 6 bases; unmatched junction bases: 23. CDR3 nucleotide sequence: TGTGCCAGCAGTTTCTCTCAGCGGGAGGAAATTAATCTGGGCGCGTCCGGGGAGCTGTTTTTT. This translates into CASSFSQREEINLGASGELFF.

This clone is a singleton in its sample. This chain links TRBV19 with TRBJ2-2; D possibly corresponds to TRBD1 (5 bases). CDR1 is LNHDA, CDR2 SQIVND, per germline (reference sequence). The CDR3 is 13 amino acids. V was clipped by 6 bases and J by 4 bases, with 9 bases between them. CDR3 nucleotides: TGTGCCAGTAGCCCCAGGGTCACCGGGGAGCTGTTTTTT. Its protein product is CASSPRVTGELFF.

The chain combines TRBV2 with TRBJ1-2; a possible D gene is TRBD1 (6 bases). CDR1 is SNHLY and CDR2 is FYNNEI in the germline V gene. This CDR3 has 15 residues. The germline V and J ends were trimmed by 8 bases and 4 bases, with 20 bases remaining between them. The CDR3 DNA reads as TGTGCCAGCCACAGGGAGGGGGGGGGAGCCTATGGCTACACCTTC. Its protein is CASHREGGGAYGYTF.

The chain links TRBV28 to TRBJ1-2; D possibly corresponds to TRBD1 (5 bases). This CDR3 has 17 amino acids. The germline V gene has CDR1 MDHEN and CDR2 SYDVKM. V was shortened by 5 bases and J by 4 bases, with 23 bases between the two germline ends. This CDR3 is CASSTTQVFTIGYGYTF. CDR3 DNA sequence: TGTGCCAGCAGTACCACACAGGTTTTTACCATAGGCTATGGCTACACCTTC.

The rearrangement uses TRBV11-3 and TRBJ2-5, with 13 bases identical to TRBD2. The V and J ends lost 4 bases and 4 bases, in that order; junction bases with no gene match: 12. Germline values: CDR1 SGHNT, CDR2 YENEEA. This CDR3 contains 18 residues. CDR3 residues: CASSWGLAGLSMGETQYF. The CDR3 coding sequence is TGTGCCAGCAGCTGGGGACTAGCGGGGCTTTCGATGGGAGAGACCCAGTACTTC. The full variable domain, with the rest looked up from reference TRBV11-3 and TRBJ2-5, is EAGVVQSPRYKIIEKKQPVAFWCNPISGHNTLYWYLQNLGQGPELLIRYENEEAVDDSQLPKDRFSAERLKGVDSTLKIQPAELGDSAVYLCASSWGLAGLSMGETQYFGPGTRLLVL.